One and the same sample provided the 27 T cell receptor beta chains below, sequenced in a study of vaccination and CD4 T cells after COVID-19. As to treatment: roughly 10-day PBMC culture with coronavirus spike peptide pools or control peptides (ViraFEST assay). Sequencing of cultured CD4+ T cell DNA used the Oncomine TCR Beta short-read assay. Via MiXCR, TCRdb re-called the PCR reads, giving one row per CDR3 protein. The sample lists more than 4,000 distinct CDR3 sequences, roughly 20% occurring once. These TCRs' antigens remain unknown. Sequencing input: CD4+ T cells from blood, cultured in vitro. All receptors come from a human donor who had recovered from COVID-19.

This clonotype is medium-sized. The chain has TRBV5-5 and TRBJ1-2, with D unclear. CDR1 and CDR2 from the germline V gene are SGHKS and YYEKEE (reference sequence). The V end was cut by 0 bases, the J end by 2 bases, with 11 bases between. The CDR3 loop spans 15 amino acids. In nucleotides, the CDR3 is TGTGCCAGCAGCTTGGAGCGACTCGGGAACTATGGCTACACCTTC. As protein: CASSLERLGNYGYTF.

The rearrangement uses TRBV5-4 and TRBJ1-2; the D gene is possibly TRBD1 (6 bases). The CDR3 covers 15 residues. CDR1 SGHNT and CDR2 YYREEE come from the germline V gene (reference sequence). Trimming shortened V by 0 bases and J by 4 bases, and 13 bases separated the two germline ends. CDR3 loop: CASSLADSPFYGYTF. The CDR3 DNA reads TGTGCCAGCAGCTTGGCGGACAGCCCGTTCTATGGCTACACCTTC.

This clonotype was found a few times. The chain joins TRBV5-1 to TRBJ2-3, with TRBD2 matching over 9 bases. Germline-derived CDR1 and CDR2 are SGHRS and YFSETQ. With 0 bases clipped from V and 3 bases from J, the junction kept 5 bases outside the gene matches. The CDR3 loop spans 16 amino acids. The CDR3 protein is CASSLEVSGGTDTQYF. Here the CDR3 DNA reads TGCGCCAGCAGCTTGGAAGTTAGCGGGGGAACAGATACGCAGTATTTT.

Only a few counts were recorded for this clonotype. The rearrangement links TRBV12-3 or TRBV12-4 to TRBJ1-6; no clear D. The CDR3 has 14 residues. V lost 6 bases, J lost 3 bases, and 9 bases lay in between. The CDR3 sequence is CASSPVLYNSPLHF. Here the CDR3 DNA reads TGTGCCAGCAGCCCGGTCCTCTATAATTCACCCCTCCACTTT.

This rearrangement joins TRBV6-5 to TRBJ2-7; 11 nucleotides line up with TRBD2. The CDR3 is 16 residues long. CDR1 and CDR2 (germline): MNHEY, SVGAGI. V lost 4 bases and J lost 0; bases outside the gene matches: 5. This chain's CDR3 is CASSSFGTSGSYEQYF. CDR3 nucleotide sequence: TGTGCCAGCAGTTCATTCGGGACTAGCGGCTCCTACGAGCAGTACTTC.

The chain uses TRBV20-1 and TRBJ1-1; no clear D. V shed 3 bases and J shed 1 base, with 6 bases lying between them. The CDR3 totals 12 residues. Germline V gives CDR1 DFQATT, CDR2 SNEGSKA (reference sequence). The CDR3 DNA reads as TGCAGTGCTAGGGCCCCGAACACTGAAGCTTTCTTT. Translated, it gives CSARAPNTEAFF.

A note on this clonotype: A clone one base away is much larger, so this may be a read error. No conserved phenylalanine or tryptophan is present at the end of the CDR3, so a read error is the likely explanation. V gene TRBV20-1 combines with J gene TRBJ2-2; possible D gene TRBD1, 7 bases. The germline V gene encodes CDR1 DFQATT and CDR2 SNEGSKA (reference sequence). Trimming pared 6 bases from V and 1 base from J, leaving 9 bases between. This CDR3 has 13 residues. CDR3 sequence reads: CSAQGGNTGELFY. CDR3 in DNA: TGCAGTGCCCAGGGGGGGAACACCGGGGAGCTGTTTTAT.

V is TRBV5-1 and J is TRBJ2-2; no clear D gene. V gave up 2 bases and J gave up 0 bases, with 11 bases separating them. CDR3 size: 16 residues. Germline V gene data show CDR1 as SGHRS and CDR2 as YFSETQ. This chain's CDR3 is CASSFSGTANTGELFF. The CDR3 nucleotides are TGCGCCAGCAGCTTCTCCGGCACCGCGAACACCGGGGAGCTGTTTTTT.

With respect to this clonotype: The conserved closing phenylalanine or tryptophan is absent in this CDR3, likely reflecting a read error. The chain combines TRBV6-2 or TRBV6-3 with TRBJ1-5; TRBD1 might be the D (6 bases). The CDR3 has 14 residues. V lost 2 bases to trimming and J lost 7 bases, with 12 bases between them. Germline loops: CDR1 MNHEY, CDR2 SVGEGT. The CDR3 nucleotides are TGTGCCAGCAGTTACAGGGGACACGACCAGCCCCAGCATCTT. Protein sequence: CASSYRGHDQPQHL.

This clonotype is labeled medium-sized. This chain joins TRBV19 and TRBJ2-7; D is unresolved. V was shortened by 3 bases and J by 2 bases, with 14 bases between the two germline ends. This CDR3 has 15 residues. Germline loops: CDR1 LNHDA, CDR2 SQIVND (reference sequence). CDR3 region: CASSIGRRQTYEQYF. The CDR3, as DNA: TGTGCCAGTAGTATCGGTCGCCGGCAGACCTACGAGCAGTACTTC.

Details on this clonotype: Given a much more abundant clone one base away, this may be a read error. In this CDR3 the conserved last residue, phenylalanine or tryptophan, is missing, so a read error is likely. The chain employs TRBV6-1 and TRBJ1-4; weak D call: TRBD1 (5 bases). The CDR3 is made up of 12 amino acids. Germline-derived CDR1 and CDR2 are MNHNS and SASEGT. Trimming took 7 bases from V and 8 from J, leaving 11 bases between them. The CDR3, as DNA: TGTGCCAGCAACCTGGGGGTCGAAAAACTGTTTCTT. Encoded protein: CASNLGVEKLFL.

This clonotype was recorded a few times. The V call is TRBV7-2, the J call TRBJ2-1; a possible D gene is TRBD2 (7 bases). Trimming cost V 1 base and J 5 bases, with 21 bases left between them. Germline V gives CDR1 SGHTA, CDR2 FQGNSA. This CDR3 is 18 amino acids long. CDR3 in DNA: TGTGCCAGCAGCTTAGACTCCGGTGGCGGGGGCCGTGACAATGAGCAGTTCTTC. Translation: CASSLDSGGGGRDNEQFF.

This clonotype was counted only a few times. The V and J genes are TRBV6-1 and TRBJ2-5; the match to TRBD1 covers 7 bases. CDR3 length: 15 residues. V trimming: 6 bases; J trimming: 1 base; junction bases outside the gene matches: 8. Germline values: CDR1 MNHNS, CDR2 SASEGT. The DNA for the CDR3 is TGTGCCAGCAGCCGTTCTCACAGGGGCCAAGAGACCCAGTACTTC. Protein sequence: CASSRSHRGQETQYF.

This clonotype showed up just a few times. The V call is TRBV5-8, the J call TRBJ2-7; D is unclear. The CDR3 sequence is 14 residues long. V lost 1 base to trimming and J lost 3 bases, with 11 bases between them. Germline CDR1 SGHTS, CDR2 YDEGEE. CDR3 loop: CASSLWLGYYEQYF. The CDR3 DNA reads TGTGCCAGCAGCTTGTGGTTAGGTTACTACGAGCAGTACTTC. The full variable domain, its missing parts supplied by reference TRBV5-8 and TRBJ2-7, is EAGVTQSPTHLIKTRGQQATLRCSPISGHTSVYWYQQALGLGLQFLLWYDEGEERNRGNFPPRFSGRQFPNYSSELNVNALELEDSALYLCASSLWLGYYEQYFGPGTRLTVT.

V usage is TRBV30 and J usage is TRBJ2-2; maybe TRBD1 (6 bases). The CDR3 has 13 amino acids. With 2 bases removed from V and 6 bases from J, the gap between germline ends came to 10 bases. In germline, CDR1 is GTSNPN, CDR2 SVGIG (reference sequence). In DNA, the CDR3 is TGTGCCTGGAGTCCCAGGGGCCCCGGGGAGCTGTTTTTT. This codes for CAWSPRGPGELFF.

This chain links TRBV12-3 or TRBV12-4 with TRBJ2-2; D remains ambiguous. The germline V and J ends were trimmed by 5 bases and 6 bases, with 16 bases remaining between them. This CDR3 is 15 amino acids long. CDR3 sequence (DNA): TGTGCCAGCAGTCCAGCTCCCCCGGGTTCCGGGGAGCTGTTTTTT. It is translated as CASSPAPPGSGELFF.

This clonotype was detected only a few times. This chain links TRBV20-1 with TRBJ1-3; the D is unclear. In germline, CDR1 is DFQATT, CDR2 SNEGSKA (reference sequence). V gave up 0 bases and J gave up 3 bases, with 12 bases separating them. The CDR3 consists of 15 residues. CDR3 residues: CSARDYRRFGNTIYF. Here the CDR3 DNA reads TGCAGTGCTAGAGATTATAGGCGGTTTGGAAACACCATATATTTT.

The chain employs TRBV6-2 or TRBV6-3 and TRBJ2-3; perhaps TRBD2 as D (5 bases). V was shortened by 8 bases and J by 1 base, with 13 bases between the two germline ends. The length of the CDR3 is 14 residues. Germline V gene data show CDR1 as MNHEY and CDR2 as SVGEGT. The CDR3: CASGRGSRTDTQYF. The CDR3 nucleotides are TGTGCCAGCGGCCGGGGATCACGCACAGATACGCAGTATTTT.

There are a few counts of this clonotype. The genes are TRBV7-8 and TRBJ1-4, with TRBD1 matching 7 bases. Germline trimming cut 0 bases from V and 4 bases from J; bases unmatched to any gene: 8. The germline V gene encodes CDR1 SGHVS and CDR2 FQNEAQ. The CDR3 runs 17 residues. The CDR3 is CASSLARQGLGNEKLFF. The DNA for the CDR3 is TGTGCCAGCAGCTTAGCGAGACAGGGCTTGGGTAATGAAAAACTGTTTTTT. Full variable domain (rest looked up from reference TRBV7-8 and TRBJ1-4): GAGVSQSPRYKVAKRGQDVALRCDPISGHVSLFWYQQALGQGPEFLTYFQNEAQLDKSGLPSDRFFAERPEGSVSTLKIQRTQQEDSAVYLCASSLARQGLGNEKLFFGSGTQLSVL.

The chain links TRBV7-8 to TRBJ1-6, with D unclear. This CDR3 is 13 amino acids long. V lost 2 bases and J lost 8, with 7 bases in between. The V gene's germline CDR1 is SGHVS and CDR2 FQNEAQ. DNA for the CDR3: TGTGCCAGCAGCTTATCGGGGTATTCACCCCTCCACTTT. It specifies CASSLSGYSPLHF.

Within the sample, this clonotype is large. The chain uses TRBV6-5 and TRBJ2-3; D gene ambiguous. The CDR3 has 11 residues. Per the germline V gene, CDR1 is MNHEY and CDR2 is SVGAGI. V lost 2 bases and J 7 bases, leaving 4 bases between the germline ends. The CDR3 reads CASSYGNTQYF. In DNA, the CDR3 is TGTGCCAGCAGTTACGGGAATACGCAGTATTTT.

This clonotype was picked up one time. The junction differs from germline at one of its ends, possibly a read error. This chain uses TRBV19 with TRBJ1-1; 10 nucleotides agree with TRBD1. Germline assignment: CDR1 LNHDA and CDR2 SQIVND (reference sequence). CDR3 length: 16 residues. The CDR3 loop reads CASRQWGQGLNTGAFF. DNA of the CDR3: TGTGCCAGTAGACAATGGGGACAGGGGCTGAACACTGGAGCTTTCTTT.

This clonotype has a handful of counts. The chain links TRBV6-1 to TRBJ1-1; D is undetermined. Trimming removed 7 bases from V and 2 bases from J, with 8 bases in between. The CDR3 contains 12 residues. Germline loops: CDR1 MNHNS, CDR2 SASEGT. CDR3 bases: TGTGCCAGCAAGAGGACCAACACTGAAGCTTTCTTT. Translating gives CASKRTNTEAFF.

Of note for this clonotype: The limits of the CDR3 on the DNA are not certain, so only TCRdb's listed CDR3 is given. The CDR3 sequence: CISVPEATREFNEQYF. This chain uses TRBV7-5 with TRBJ2-7; TRBD1 is the table's D call, not checked against the DNA. TRBV7-5 counts as a pseudogene. With termini counted, the CDR3 has 16 amino acids.

Sample share makes this clonotype medium-sized. V is TRBV2 and J is TRBJ2-7; TRBD1 matches 9 bases. This CDR3 is built from 16 residues. The ends lost 4 bases at V and 1 base at J; junction bases unmatched: 8. The germline gives CDR1 SNHLY, CDR2 FYNNEI. CDR3 in DNA: TGTGCCAGCAGTGTCTTCGAGACAGGGGGGTCCTACGAGCAGTACTTC. Its translation: CASSVFETGGSYEQYF.

The chain joins TRBV4-1 to TRBJ1-3, with D maybe TRBD1 (6 bases). CDR1 MGHRA and CDR2 YSYEKL come from the germline V gene. The CDR3 is made up of 15 amino acids. Trimming stripped 4 bases from V and 0 bases from J, with 10 bases between. CDR3 sequence: CASSLGHSSGNTIYF. Here the CDR3 DNA reads TGCGCCAGCAGCCTGGGACATAGCTCTGGAAACACCATATATTTT.

The V and J genes are TRBV10-2 and TRBJ1-4; the match to TRBD1 covers 7 bases. V was pared by 5 bases and J by 4 bases, with 19 bases of the junction left unmatched. Looked up from germline, CDR1 is WSHSY and CDR2 is SAAADI. The CDR3 contains 19 residues. The CDR3 here is CASSSQYYAPDRSNEKLFF. CDR3 DNA: TGCGCCAGCAGTAGCCAATATTACGCCCCGGACAGGAGTAATGAAAAACTGTTTTTT.